What follows describes a single T cell receptor (beta chain). Assay: immunoSEQ multiplex PCR; the TCRdb copy retains only in-frame clones and omits some. The sample lists roughly 300,000 clones, 86% occurring once. CDR1 is MDHEN and CDR2 is SYDVKM in the germline V gene. The CDR3 covers 17 residues. The ends were cut back, 6 bases at V and 7 bases at J, with 24 bases in the middle. The study recruited people aged roughly 18 to 89 years across more than 20 US areas. Two negative PCRs, clearance, or symptom resolution were required of recovered Cohort 3 donors. The data are from a study of blood T cell repertoires in COVID-19. The wider study: COVID-19 samples collected from the United States, Italy and Spain covered acute and convalescent phases.

The V call is TRBV28, the J call TRBJ2-2, with a weak D call TRBD1 (7 bases). This TCR came from a man aged 25-45 years who had recovered from COVID-19. The material sequenced was PBMCs or T cells enriched from blood (not recorded which). Here the CDR3 reads CASSHQGRGALHGELFF. The DNA of the CDR3 is TGTGCCAGCAGCCATCAGGGCAGGGGGGCTTTACACGGGGAGCTGTTTTTT.